This record covers a single T cell receptor beta chain. CDR1 is ENHRY, CDR2 SYGVKD, per germline. The CDR3 is 14 residues long. The V gene lost 3 bases and the J gene lost 5 bases, with 13 bases spanning the gap. The entry originates in a study of technical replicates of blood from a handful of donors. TCRdb keeps only in-frame clones here, not all; method: immunoSEQ multiplex PCR. The table shows 75,000 to 100,000 clones, with roughly 94% occurring only once. The sequence derives from a human donor in good health. Sequencing was performed on T cells isolated from PBMCs. The chain joins TRBV10-3 to TRBJ1-1; tentative D call: TRBD1 (5 bases). The CDR3 is CAISESAGGTEAFF. DNA for the CDR3: TGTGCCATCAGTGAATCCGCCGGGGGGACTGAAGCTTTCTTT.